The 29 T cell receptor beta chains listed next were all sequenced from one sample in a study of cytomegalovirus exposure and HLA in healthy donors. The PCR employed 60 Vbeta primers together with 13 Jbeta primers. Method: immunoSEQ multiplex PCR; TCRdb's copy keeps in-frame clones and lacks some. The repertoire holds under 200,000 clones, with roughly 79% as singletons. The sequenced sample was PBMCs. The receptors stem from a woman in her 30s in good health and CMV-seropositive.

The chain joins TRBV20-1 to TRBJ2-5; tentatively, D is TRBD1 (6 bases). This CDR3 spans 11 amino acids. Germline CDR1 and CDR2: DFQATT and SNEGSKA (reference sequence). V dropped 8 bases and J dropped 2 bases, with 9 bases sitting between them. The CDR3 DNA reads TGCAGTATTGGACAGCAAGAGACCCAGTACTTC. Translating it yields CSIGQQETQYF.

The CDR3 DNA reads TGTGCCAGCAGGGTGGCGGCGAACACCGGGGAGCTGTTTTTT. The encoded protein is CASRVAANTGELFF. This rearrangement joins TRBV7-2 to TRBJ2-2, with D uncertain. There are 14 residues in the CDR3. CDR1 SGHTA and CDR2 FQGNSA come from the germline V gene. V shed 6 bases and J shed 0 bases, with 8 bases lying between them.

The chain uses TRBV28 and TRBJ2-2; 7 nucleotides agree with TRBD2. The CDR3 extends over 15 amino acids. Germline CDR1 reads MDHEN; CDR2 reads SYDVKM. J gave up 5 bases and V 5 bases, and 8 bases lay outside the gene matches. CDR3 bases: TGTGCCAGCAGTGTTGGACTAGTAGGAACCGGGGAGCTGTTTTTT. Residues: CASSVGLVGTGELFF.

The rearrangement uses TRBV4-1 and TRBJ2-2, with no clear D. The germline CDR1 and CDR2 sequences are MGHRA and YSYEKL. The CDR3 loop spans 14 amino acids. V was clipped by 5 bases and J by 1 base, with 8 bases between them. CDR3 in amino acids: CASSGRQNTGELFF. The CDR3 DNA is TGCGCCAGCAGCGGAAGACAGAACACCGGGGAGCTGTTTTTT.

The J gene is TRBJ2-1, the V gene TRBV5-1; D possibly corresponds to TRBD1 (6 bases). CDR3 length: 11 amino acids. V dropped 3 bases and J dropped 12 bases, with 10 bases sitting between them. Looked up from germline, CDR1 is SGHRS and CDR2 is YFSETQ. This CDR3 is CASSSDRLQFF. CDR3 nucleotide sequence: TGCGCCAGCAGCTCTGACAGGCTGCAGTTCTTC.

The rearrangement links TRBV18 to TRBJ2-6, with D perhaps matching TRBD1 (6 bases). Germline V gene sequence: CDR1 KGHSH, CDR2 LQKENI. The length of the CDR3 is 16 residues. V lost 5 bases and J 0 bases, leaving 11 bases between the germline ends. CDR3 nucleotide sequence: TGTGCCAGCTCAGGGACAATCAACTCTGGGGCCAACGTCCTGACTTTC. It is translated as CASSGTINSGANVLTF.

This clone has more than one count but fewer than ten. The CDR3 is CASSQDSAASGRFVYNEQFF. DNA of the CDR3: TGCGCCAGCAGCCAAGACTCAGCGGCTAGCGGGAGGTTCGTCTACAACGAACAGTTCTTC. V usage is TRBV4-1 and J usage is TRBJ2-1; TRBD2 agrees at 11 bases. Germline assignment: CDR1 MGHRA and CDR2 YSYEKL. V lost 0 bases and J lost 13; bases outside the gene matches: 23. This CDR3 region has 20 residues.

Turning to this clone: Germline and junction disagree at one end, which may indicate a read error. The chain employs TRBV30 and TRBJ1-3, with a weak D call TRBD1 (6 bases). This CDR3 has 13 amino acids. Germline V gene sequence: CDR1 GTSNPN, CDR2 SVGIG (reference sequence). The CDR3 DNA reads as TGTGCCCAAGGACAGTTCTCTGGAAGCACCATATATTTT. Its translation: CAQGQFSGSTIYF.

To note about this clone: Given a much more abundant clone one base away, this may be a read error. This rearrangement joins TRBV5-4 to TRBJ1-1; a weak D match, TRBD1 (6 bases). The V gene's germline CDR1 is SGHNT and CDR2 YYREEE (reference sequence). This CDR3 is built from 13 residues. V was clipped by 4 bases and J by 1 base, with 8 bases between them. CDR3 nucleotides: TGTGCCAGCAGCACGGGACAGAACACTGAAGCTTTCTTT. It codes for CASSTGQNTEAFF. The variable domain in full, completed from reference TRBV5-4 and TRBJ1-1, reads ETGVTQSPTHLIKTRGQQVTLRCSSQSGHNTVSWYQQALGQGPQFIFQYYREEENGRGNFPPRFSGLQFPNYSSELNVNALELDDSALYLCASSTGQNTEAFFGQGTRLTVV.

V gene TRBV4-1 combines with J gene TRBJ2-3; 9 bases are a match to TRBD2. CDR1 is MGHRA and CDR2 is YSYEKL in the germline V gene. The length of the CDR3 is 18 residues. Trimming at V came to 4 bases and at J to 7 bases, leaving 18 bases not matched to a gene. CDR3: CASSLGGARTSVGYTQYF. The CDR3 nucleotides read TGCGCCAGCAGCCTAGGTGGGGCCAGGACTAGCGTAGGATATACGCAGTATTTT.

The gene calls are TRBV7-9 and TRBJ1-1, with 7 bases lining up with TRBD1. J gave up 3 bases and V 8 bases, and 9 bases lay outside the gene matches. CDR1 SEHNR and CDR2 FQNEAQ come from the germline V gene (reference sequence). CDR3 length: 14 residues. The CDR3 DNA sequence: TGTGCCAGCTCGTGGAACAGGGGCGACACTGAAGCTTTCTTT. This translates into CASSWNRGDTEAFF.

The CDR3 protein is CASSQDQASYNEQFF. CDR3 nucleotide sequence: TGCGCCAGCAGCCAAGATCAGGCCTCCTACAATGAGCAGTTCTTC. This chain joins TRBV4-3 and TRBJ2-1; D call uncertain. The CDR3 runs 15 residues. The V end was cut by 0 bases, the J end by 0 bases, with 6 bases between. Germline lookup yields CDR1 LGHNA and CDR2 YSLEER.

V is TRBV7-2 and J is TRBJ1-5; 7 bases are a match to TRBD1. Germline values: CDR1 SGHTA, CDR2 FQGNSA. Trimming took 5 bases from V and 11 from J; bases not matched to a gene: 6. The CDR3 has 12 residues. CDR3 DNA sequence: TGTGCCAGCAGCATGGACAGGCGGGCCCAGCATTTT. It yields the protein CASSMDRRAQHF.

The V gene is TRBV27, the J gene TRBJ1-2; 10 nucleotides agree with TRBD1. The V gene's germline CDR1 is MNHEY and CDR2 SMNVEV (reference sequence). Trimming at V came to 7 bases and at J to 0 bases, leaving 11 bases not matched to a gene. This CDR3 has 17 residues. CDR3 amino acids: CASTYRGTGVANYGYTF. As DNA, the CDR3 is TGTGCCAGCACTTATAGAGGGACAGGGGTCGCTAACTATGGCTACACCTTC.

The table lists this clone with a few counts. This rearrangement joins TRBV10-3 to TRBJ2-7; the match to TRBD1 covers 11 bases. The CDR3 has 14 residues. Per the germline V gene, CDR1 is ENHRY and CDR2 is SYGVKD. V was pared by 6 bases and J by 3 bases, with 4 bases of the junction left unmatched. The CDR3 sequence is CAISRGQGGYEQYF. CDR3 nucleotide sequence: TGTGCCATCAGCCGGGGACAGGGGGGCTACGAGCAGTACTTC.

The V gene is TRBV18, the J gene TRBJ2-7; 7 bases fit TRBD1. The CDR3 contains 14 residues. After removal of 6 bases from V and 0 bases from J, the junction contained 5 bases not matched to a gene. Germline CDR1 is KGHSH and CDR2 is LQKENI. The chain's CDR3 is CASSHGDSSYEQYF. The DNA of the CDR3 is TGTGCCAGCTCCCATGGGGACAGCTCCTACGAGCAGTACTTC. The variable domain in full, with the rest retrieved from reference TRBV18 and TRBJ2-7, is NAGVMQNPRHLVRRRGQEARLRCSPMKGHSHVYWYRQLPEEGLKFMVYLQKENIIDESGMPKERFSAEFPKEGPSILRIQQVVRGDSAAYFCASSHGDSSYEQYFGPGTRLTVT.

The chain links TRBV27 to TRBJ1-3; 7 bases match TRBD1. The CDR3 has 18 amino acids. Germline CDR1 reads MNHEY; CDR2 reads SMNVEV (reference sequence). The junction had 13 bases not matched to a gene; V was cut back by 5 bases and J by 0 bases. The CDR3: CASSPRQGVPSSGNTIYF. The CDR3 nucleotides read TGTGCCAGCAGTCCCAGACAGGGAGTTCCCTCCTCTGGAAACACCATATATTTT.

The chain has TRBV10-3 and TRBJ1-5, with 7 positions matching TRBD1. The length of the CDR3 is 17 residues. With 3 bases clipped from V and 6 bases from J, the junction kept 14 bases outside the gene matches. Germline CDR1 reads ENHRY; CDR2 reads SYGVKD. The CDR3 nucleotides read TGTGCCATCAGTGATATGGGACAGTCCCCAGGCCCTCAGCCCCAGCATTTT. Protein product: CAISDMGQSPGPQPQHF.

This clone was seen just once. This chain links TRBV5-4 with TRBJ2-3; 9 nucleotides agree with TRBD1. Germline CDR1 SGHNT, CDR2 YYREEE (reference sequence). V dropped 5 bases and J dropped 2; count of bases not matched to a gene: 3. The CDR3 runs to 14 residues. CDR3: CASSRDRVTDTQYF. CDR3 DNA sequence: TGTGCCAGCAGTCGGGACAGGGTCACAGATACGCAGTATTTT. Looking up the rest from reference TRBV5-4 and TRBJ2-3 gives the full variable domain: ETGVTQSPTHLIKTRGQQVTLRCSSQSGHNTVSWYQQALGQGPQFIFQYYREEENGRGNFPPRFSGLQFPNYSSELNVNALELDDSALYLCASSRDRVTDTQYFGPGTRLTVL.

The chain combines TRBV7-9 with TRBJ1-1, with a weak D call TRBD1 (5 bases). Germline CDR1 SEHNR, CDR2 FQNEAQ (reference sequence). Trimming took 4 bases from V and 0 from J, leaving 9 bases between them. CDR3 length equals 14 residues. The CDR3 here is CASSSTEMNTEAFF. CDR3 nucleotide sequence: TGTGCCAGCAGCTCGACAGAGATGAACACTGAAGCTTTCTTT.

The rearrangement links TRBV20-1 to TRBJ1-2; D is unclear. Germline values: CDR1 DFQATT, CDR2 SNEGSKA (reference sequence). The CDR3 extends over 9 amino acids. With 5 bases removed from V and 12 bases from J, the gap between germline ends came to 10 bases. The CDR3 here is CSAGVGNTF. The CDR3 DNA follows: TGCAGTGCTGGCGTCGGGAACACCTTC.

This clone has a handful of counts. The CDR3 reads CASSPGRAGANVLTF. CDR3 bases: TGTGCCAGCAGTCCGGGAAGGGCTGGGGCCAACGTCCTGACTTTC. This chain links TRBV27 with TRBJ2-6; D might be TRBD2 (5 bases). This CDR3 spans 15 amino acids. Trimming took 5 bases from V and 2 from J, leaving 10 bases between them. Germline V gene sequence: CDR1 MNHEY, CDR2 SMNVEV (reference sequence).

This clone appeared a few times. The chain couples TRBV7-2 to TRBJ2-3; 12 positions match TRBD2. V shed 5 bases and J 4 bases; nucleotides not matched to a gene: 10. Germline V gene sequence: CDR1 SGHTA, CDR2 FQGNSA. There are 17 residues in the CDR3. CDR3 in DNA: TGTGCCAGCAGCCGCCGGACTAGCGGGATTGGAGCAGATACGCAGTATTTT. It codes for CASSRRTSGIGADTQYF.

V gene TRBV7-2 combines with J gene TRBJ2-2; D is perhaps TRBD1 (6 bases). With 5 bases removed from V and 8 bases from J, the gap between germline ends came to 15 bases. The CDR3 consists of 14 residues. Germline V gives CDR1 SGHTA, CDR2 FQGNSA. In DNA form, the CDR3 reads TGTGCCAGCAGCCAGGGGACCCTAGGGGGGGAGCTGTTTTTT. Residues: CASSQGTLGGELFF.

The V gene is TRBV6-1, the J gene TRBJ2-5, with 8 bases lining up with TRBD1. With 7 bases clipped from V and 3 bases from J, the junction kept 4 bases outside the gene matches. CDR1 MNHNS and CDR2 SASEGT come from the germline V gene. The CDR3 totals 13 residues. In DNA form, the CDR3 reads TGTGCCAGCACGTACAGGGGGGAAGAGACCCAGTACTTC. It specifies CASTYRGEETQYF.

The chain has TRBV5-4 and TRBJ2-2, with D possibly matching TRBD1 (5 bases). Trimming took 3 bases from V and 4 from J, leaving 13 bases between them. The CDR3 covers 15 residues. Germline V gives CDR1 SGHNT, CDR2 YYREEE (reference sequence). The CDR3 sequence: CASSSSGAVTGELFF. CDR3 DNA: TGTGCCAGCAGCTCAAGTGGGGCGGTCACCGGGGAGCTGTTTTTT.

V is TRBV19 and J is TRBJ2-7, with 10 bases lining up with TRBD1. The CDR3 runs to 13 residues. V was pared by 5 bases and J by 5 bases, with 3 bases of the junction left unmatched. Germline-derived CDR1 and CDR2 are LNHDA and SQIVND (reference sequence). The CDR3 DNA sequence: TGTGCCAGTAGTCGGGACAGGGGAAACGAGCAGTACTTC. It specifies CASSRDRGNEQYF.

Points on this clone: Other DNA variants within this sample encode the same CDR3. The chain joins TRBV7-9 to TRBJ2-7, with 8 bases lining up with TRBD1. Unmatched junction bases numbered 5, after V lost 4 bases and J lost 3 bases. Germline CDR1 and CDR2: SEHNR and FQNEAQ (reference sequence). The CDR3 is 14 residues long. CDR3 nucleotides: TGTGCCAGCAGCTCCGGGACAGGACTCTACGAGCAGTACTTC. Protein product: CASSSGTGLYEQYF.

This clone was detected once. The chain combines TRBV9 with TRBJ2-3, with 9 bases matching TRBD2. The CDR3 runs 17 residues. The junction had 11 bases not matched to a gene; V was cut back by 2 bases and J by 4 bases. Germline CDR1 and CDR2: SGDLS and YYNGEE. The CDR3 nucleotides read TGTGCCAGCAGCGTTGGGGTTAGCGGGGGTTGGGCAGATACGCAGTATTTT. Translated, it gives CASSVGVSGGWADTQYF.